A single sample is the source of the 32 T cell receptor beta chains below, sequenced in a study of T cells in Graves' hyperthyroidism and ophthalmopathy. Amplified regions were TCR beta CDR3 sequences from RNA transcripts. The HTBI set primed first-round TCR CDR3 RT-PCR. MiXCR, run by TCRdb on the multiplex PCR reads, gives a single entry per CDR3 protein. The data hold approximately 300,000 distinct CDR3 sequences, with approximately 17% observed a single time. Source material: blood. These receptors were collected from a woman aged 60 to 75 with Graves' ophthalmopathy.

This clonotype was counted ten times or more. The rearrangement uses TRBV9 and TRBJ1-3; D uncertain. Germline values: CDR1 SGDLS, CDR2 YYNGEE. The CDR3 has 15 amino acids. Trimming pared 0 bases from V and 0 bases from J, leaving 7 bases between. CDR3 coding DNA: TGTGCCAGCAGCGTAGAAAGTTCCTCTGGAAACACCATATATTTT. Amino acid sequence: CASSVESSSGNTIYF. Full variable domain (remainder filled in from reference TRBV9 and TRBJ1-3): DSGVTQTPKHLITATGQRVTLRCSPRSGDLSVYWYQQSLDQGLQFLIQYYNGEERAKGNILERFSAQQFPDLHSELNLSSLELGDSALYFCASSVESSSGNTIYFGEGSWLTVV.

This clonotype was counted a few times. The chain employs TRBV4-1 and TRBJ1-1; D is uncertain. With 2 bases removed from V and 1 base from J, the gap between germline ends came to 8 bases. The CDR3 runs 14 residues. CDR1 and CDR2 (germline): MGHRA, YSYEKL. The CDR3 loop is CASSQTVTNTEAFF. DNA for the CDR3: TGCGCCAGCAGCCAAACGGTAACGAACACTGAAGCTTTCTTT.

This clonotype was seen many times. The chain carries TRBV7-2 and TRBJ2-2; D remains unclear. CDR1 is SGHTA, CDR2 FQGNSA, per germline. The V end was cut by 3 bases, the J end by 8 bases, with 7 bases between. This CDR3 is 12 amino acids long. The CDR3 sequence is CASSLVKGELFF. CDR3 DNA: TGTGCCAGCAGCTTGGTAAAGGGGGAGCTGTTTTTT.

This clonotype was observed a handful of times. One end of the junction varies from germline; a read error may be responsible. This chain uses TRBV4-2 with TRBJ1-2; a possible D gene is TRBD1 (5 bases). The CDR3 has 14 amino acids. CDR1 and CDR2 from the germline V gene are LGHNA and YNFKEQ. The CDR3 DNA is TGTGCCAGCAGCCAAACCCAGGGCAACTATAGCTACACCTTC. Its protein product is CASSQTQGNYSYTF.

This clonotype was observed at least ten times. The V gene is TRBV7-3, the J gene TRBJ2-2, with D uncertain. CDR1 SGHTA and CDR2 FQGTGA come from the germline V gene. Trimming cost V 2 bases and J 2 bases, with 3 bases left between them. There are 13 residues in the CDR3. CDR3 DNA: TGTGCCAGCAGCTTAGGCAACACCGGGGAGCTGTTTTTT. Translated: CASSLGNTGELFF.

In this sample, this clonotype turned up many times. The chain carries TRBV7-9 and TRBJ2-3; tentatively, D is TRBD1 or TRBD2 (5 bases each). V was shortened by 5 bases and J by 2 bases, with 20 bases between the two germline ends. There are 17 residues in the CDR3. CDR1 SEHNR and CDR2 FQNEAQ come from the germline V gene (reference sequence). The CDR3 DNA is TGTGCCAGCAGCGCTGGGACCAAGACCGCCTCCACAGATACGCAGTATTTT. This encodes CASSAGTKTASTDTQYF.

The chain carries TRBV28 and TRBJ2-3; TRBD2 aligns across 14 bases. Germline CDR1 reads MDHEN; CDR2 reads SYDVKM. Unmatched junction bases numbered 16, after V lost 8 bases and J lost 3 bases. The CDR3 length is 19 residues. This chain's CDR3 is CASGPFPGTSGSGTDTQYF. The DNA of the CDR3 is TGTGCCAGCGGTCCCTTTCCCGGGACTAGCGGGAGTGGAACAGATACGCAGTATTTT.

There are many counts of this clonotype. CDR3 coding DNA: TGTGCCAGCAGTCTTTTGACGGCTGGTCAGCCCCAGCATTTT. This gives the protein CASSLLTAGQPQHF. V and J are TRBV12-3 or TRBV12-4 and TRBJ1-5, with D unresolved. This CDR3 has 14 residues. V lost 5 bases and J lost 6, with 14 bases in between.

A word on this clonotype: A much larger clone is a single base away; this may be a read error. The rearrangement uses TRBV4-3 and TRBJ1-2; no firm D call. The CDR3 covers 16 residues. Trimming left V 0 bases short and J 4 bases short, with 15 bases between. CDR1 is LGHNA, CDR2 YSLEER, per germline. CDR3 coding DNA: TGCGCCAGCAGCCAAGATTACTCCGAGGATTCCTATGGCTACACCTTC. This encodes CASSQDYSEDSYGYTF.

This clonotype was seen many times. The chain employs TRBV4-3 and TRBJ1-5; 7 bases align to TRBD1. The V gene's germline CDR1 is LGHNA and CDR2 YSLEER. With 1 base clipped from V and 6 bases from J, the junction kept 3 bases outside the gene matches. The CDR3 runs to 14 residues. Here the CDR3 DNA reads TGCGCCAGCAGCCAAGCTTCAGGGGGTCAGCCCCAGCATTTT. Protein sequence: CASSQASGGQPQHF.

This clonotype was found a few times. Here the CDR3 reads CASSYDFSNQPQHF. CDR3 DNA: TGTGCCAGTAGTTACGACTTTAGCAATCAGCCCCAGCATTTT. The chain recombines TRBV19 with TRBJ1-5; D not resolved. Trimming cost V 5 bases and J 0 bases, with 8 bases left between them. There are 14 residues in the CDR3. Per the germline V gene, CDR1 is LNHDA and CDR2 is SQIVND (reference sequence).

A few counts support this clonotype. This chain connects TRBV27 to TRBJ2-7; weak D call: TRBD1 (6 bases). Deletions cut 6 bases from V and 3 bases from J, with 12 bases between. Germline V gene sequence: CDR1 MNHEY, CDR2 SMNVEV (reference sequence). The length of the CDR3 is 13 residues. The CDR3 nucleotides read TGTGCCAGCAGAGGGACACCATTCTACGAGCAGTACTTC. It translates to CASRGTPFYEQYF.

The gene calls are TRBV5-1 and TRBJ2-1, with 8 bases identical to TRBD2. Unmatched junction bases numbered 16, after V lost 0 bases and J lost 5 bases. There are 19 residues in the CDR3. From germline, CDR1 is SGHRS and CDR2 YFSETQ. This CDR3 is CASSLASFFATSGNNEQFF. CDR3 nucleotides: TGCGCCAGCAGCTTGGCCTCTTTCTTCGCAACTAGCGGAAACAATGAGCAGTTCTTC. The whole variable domain, filled in from reference TRBV5-1 and TRBJ2-1, reads KAGVTQTPRYLIKTRGQQVTLSCSPISGHRSVSWYQQTPGQGLQFLFEYFSETQRNKGNFPGRFSGRQFSNSRSEMNVSTLELGDSALYLCASSLASFFATSGNNEQFFGPGTRLTVL.

This clonotype was detected many times. This chain connects TRBV6-2 or TRBV6-3 to TRBJ2-7; tentatively, D is TRBD2 (5 bases). Germline V gene sequence: CDR1 MNHEY, CDR2 SVGEGT. The CDR3 covers 13 residues. The ends were cut back, 7 bases at V and 0 bases at J, with 10 bases in the middle. The CDR3 loop reads CASIKGSSYEQYF. The CDR3 DNA follows: TGTGCCAGCATCAAAGGGAGCTCCTACGAGCAGTACTTC.

This clonotype has a count of ten or more. The CDR3 DNA follows: TGTGCCAGCAGCTCGCCGTTCCGGGAGGGAGATACGCAGTATTTT. Its protein is CASSSPFREGDTQYF. The chain has TRBV7-2 and TRBJ2-3; TRBD2 matches 8 bases. Germline V gives CDR1 SGHTA, CDR2 FQGNSA. Germline trimming cut 4 bases from V and 5 bases from J; bases unmatched to any gene: 8. The CDR3 loop spans 15 amino acids.

This clonotype was detected ten times or more. The V gene is TRBV20-1, the J gene TRBJ1-2; D possibly corresponds to TRBD1 (5 bases). Between the trimmed V and J ends, which lost 5 bases and 3 bases, there was a span of 13 bases. The CDR3 runs 13 residues. Per the germline V gene, CDR1 is DFQATT and CDR2 is SNEGSKA (reference sequence). CDR3 protein: CSAGGGSDYGYTF. The CDR3, as DNA: TGCAGTGCTGGCGGGGGGTCGGACTATGGCTACACCTTC.

This clonotype was observed many times. This rearrangement joins TRBV20-1 to TRBJ2-3; TRBD2 matches at 7 bases. Per the germline V gene, CDR1 is DFQATT and CDR2 is SNEGSKA (reference sequence). The CDR3 runs to 13 residues. Unmatched junction bases numbered 3, after V lost 2 bases and J lost 4 bases. The DNA of the CDR3 is TGCAGTGCTAGACTAGCGGCCCCAGATACGCAGTATTTT. The encoded protein is CSARLAAPDTQYF.

This clonotype came up many times. This chain uses TRBV20-1 with TRBJ2-1; D is ambiguous. V was clipped by 0 bases and J by 3 bases, with 12 bases between them. Germline lookup yields CDR1 DFQATT and CDR2 SNEGSKA (reference sequence). The CDR3 spans 15 residues. CDR3 nucleotides: TGCAGTGCTAGAGATCCGTTGGGGTTCTACAATGAGCAGTTCTTC. This gives the protein CSARDPLGFYNEQFF.

The chain couples TRBV24-1 to TRBJ1-5; a possible D gene is TRBD1 (5 bases). Trimming pared 12 bases from V and 0 bases from J, leaving 11 bases between. The length of the CDR3 is 13 residues. Germline-derived CDR1 and CDR2 are KGHDR and SFDVKD. CDR3 amino acids: CAALGASNQPQHF. In nucleotides, the CDR3 is TGTGCCGCCCTAGGGGCTAGCAATCAGCCCCAGCATTTT.

This clonotype appeared many times. The genes are TRBV28 and TRBJ2-7, with 8 bases aligning to TRBD1. The CDR3 loop spans 17 amino acids. Trimming removed 4 bases from V and 2 bases from J; junction bases left unmatched: 13. Per germline, CDR1 MDHEN and CDR2 SYDVKM. The CDR3 DNA reads as TGTGCCAGCAGTTCCTACCTCTCCAGGGGGCGTCCCTACGAGCAGTACTTC. This gives the protein CASSSYLSRGRPYEQYF.

The sample holds many counts of this clonotype. The chain recombines TRBV27 with TRBJ1-2; weak D call: TRBD1 (6 bases). CDR3 length: 14 amino acids. Trimming took off 6 bases at V and 4 bases at J, with 15 bases between the two ends. CDR1 is MNHEY and CDR2 is SMNVEV in the germline V gene (reference sequence). The DNA for the CDR3 is TGTGCCAGCAGCGTACAGGGTAACCCCTATGGCTACACCTTC. Translating gives CASSVQGNPYGYTF.

This clonotype was counted at least ten times. V gene TRBV30 combines with J gene TRBJ2-2; no firm D call. The germline CDR1 and CDR2 sequences are GTSNPN and SVGIG (reference sequence). The CDR3 is 14 amino acids. The V gene lost 3 bases and the J gene lost 3 bases, with 11 bases spanning the gap. CDR3 sequence (DNA): TGTGCCTGGAGATCCGGGTCCTACACCGGGGAGCTGTTTTTT. Its protein is CAWRSGSYTGELFF.

This clonotype came up a few times. This rearrangement joins TRBV20-1 to TRBJ1-1; D might be TRBD1 (6 bases). The V gene lost 2 bases and the J gene lost 4 bases, with 11 bases spanning the gap. This CDR3 spans 13 amino acids. Germline V gene lookup returns CDR1 DFQATT and CDR2 SNEGSKA (reference sequence). This chain's CDR3 is CSARQQGPTEAFF. In DNA, the CDR3 is TGCAGTGCTAGACAACAGGGACCCACTGAAGCTTTCTTT.

This clonotype was detected only a few times. The chain uses TRBV24-1 and TRBJ2-1; possibly TRBD2 for D (5 bases). The CDR3 contains 13 residues. Trimming pared 6 bases from V and 3 bases from J, leaving 8 bases between. Per germline, CDR1 KGHDR and CDR2 SFDVKD. The CDR3 spells CATSSSGYNEQFF. The DNA for the CDR3 is TGTGCCACCAGTTCCAGCGGCTACAATGAGCAGTTCTTC.

This chain connects TRBV4-2 to TRBJ2-3; D might be TRBD2 (7 bases). The V and J ends lost 5 bases and 4 bases respectively, with 13 bases between them. From germline, CDR1 is LGHNA and CDR2 YNFKEQ. The CDR3 spans 14 residues. CDR3 protein: CASSVGGAPDTQYF. The CDR3 nucleotides read TGTGCCAGCAGCGTAGGGGGGGCCCCAGATACGCAGTATTTT.

This clonotype has at least ten counts. The CDR3 protein is CASRLLNTEAFF. In DNA, the CDR3 is TGTGCCAGCCGCCTATTGAACACTGAAGCTTTCTTT. The rearrangement joins TRBV5-5 to TRBJ1-1; unclear D gene. The V gene's germline CDR1 is SGHKS and CDR2 YYEKEE (reference sequence). This CDR3 comprises 12 residues. The germline V and J ends were trimmed by 7 bases and 0 bases, with 7 bases remaining between them.

In its sample, this clonotype was seen many times. V gene TRBV3-1 combines with J gene TRBJ2-2; D ambiguous. In germline, CDR1 is LGHDT, CDR2 YNNKEL (reference sequence). Trimming stripped 4 bases from V and 1 base from J, with 7 bases between. This CDR3 is built from 14 residues. The CDR3 region has the DNA TGTGCCAGCAGCCGAGACTTGAACACCGGGGAGCTGTTTTTT. As protein: CASSRDLNTGELFF.

This clonotype was detected ten times or more. The chain couples TRBV30 to TRBJ1-4; no clear D gene. There are 12 residues in the CDR3. Deletions cut 0 bases from V and 7 bases from J, with 6 bases between. Germline V gene lookup returns CDR1 GTSNPN and CDR2 SVGIG (reference sequence). CDR3: CAWSVQGEKLFF. The CDR3 nucleotides are TGTGCCTGGAGTGTACAAGGTGAAAAACTGTTTTTT.

In its sample, this clonotype was seen many times. V gene TRBV6-2 or TRBV6-3 combines with J gene TRBJ1-1; D not certain. Germline CDR1 MNHEY, CDR2 SVGEGT. With 0 bases removed from V and 3 bases from J, the gap between germline ends came to 8 bases. The length of the CDR3 is 14 residues. CDR3: CASSYSIRDTEAFF. For the CDR3, the DNA is TGTGCCAGCAGTTACTCGATTCGGGACACTGAAGCTTTCTTT.

This clonotype came up a few times. This rearrangement joins TRBV20-1 to TRBJ1-6, with D maybe TRBD1 (5 bases). V was shortened by 4 bases and J by 8 bases, with 21 bases between the two germline ends. CDR1 is DFQATT, CDR2 SNEGSKA, per germline (reference sequence). This CDR3 is built from 16 residues. CDR3 bases: TGCAGTGCTACGGCGGGGGGACCCCAGGTGGATTCACCCCTCCACTTT. Translating gives CSATAGGPQVDSPLHF.

The chain has TRBV4-2 and TRBJ1-4; possible D gene TRBD1, 5 bases. Germline V lookup: CDR1 LGHNA, CDR2 YNFKEQ. V shed 6 bases and J shed 8 bases, with 19 bases lying between them. This CDR3 spans 15 amino acids. As DNA, the CDR3 is TGTGCCAGCAGTCCAAATCAGGGTGGGGGAGAAAAACTGTTTTTT. Protein: CASSPNQGGGEKLFF.

At least ten counts were recorded for this clonotype. The chain carries TRBV13 and TRBJ2-3; a possible D gene is TRBD2 (5 bases). CDR1 is PRHDT and CDR2 is FYEKMQ in the germline V gene (reference sequence). V gave up 3 bases and J gave up 4 bases, with 17 bases separating them. The CDR3 is made up of 16 amino acids. The CDR3 loop reads CASSLTGGYLSDTQYF. The CDR3 bases are TGTGCCAGCAGCTTGACGGGCGGGTACCTTTCAGATACGCAGTATTTT. Together with reference TRBV13 and TRBJ2-3, the CDR3 gives the full variable domain: AAGVIQSPRHLIKEKRETATLKCYPIPRHDTVYWYQQGPGQDPQFLISFYEKMQSDKGSIPDRFSAQQFSDYHSELNMSSLELGDSALYFCASSLTGGYLSDTQYFGPGTRLTVL.